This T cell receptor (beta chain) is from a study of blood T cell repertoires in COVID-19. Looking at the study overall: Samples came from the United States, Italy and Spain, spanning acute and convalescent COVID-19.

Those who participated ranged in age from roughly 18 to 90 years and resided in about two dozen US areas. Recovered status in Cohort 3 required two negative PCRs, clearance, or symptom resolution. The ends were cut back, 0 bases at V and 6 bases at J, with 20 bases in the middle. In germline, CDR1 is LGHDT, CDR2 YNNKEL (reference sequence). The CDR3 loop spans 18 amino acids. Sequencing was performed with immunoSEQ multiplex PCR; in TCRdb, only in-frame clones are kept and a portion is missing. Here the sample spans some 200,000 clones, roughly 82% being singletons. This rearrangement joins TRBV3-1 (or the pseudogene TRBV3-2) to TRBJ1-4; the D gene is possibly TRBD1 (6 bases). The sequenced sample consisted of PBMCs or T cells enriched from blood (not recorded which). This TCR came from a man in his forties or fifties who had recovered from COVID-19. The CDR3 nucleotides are TGTGCCAGCAGCCAAGAGAGGAGCCGTGACAGGTTGGATGAAAAACTGTTTTTT. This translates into CASSQERSRDRLDEKLFF.